The source of this T cell receptor (beta chain) is a study of T-cell memory formation after mild COVID-19. About the research overall: There were largely donor-specific TCR clusters.

This clonotype was seen a handful of times. What it recognizes is unknown. MiXCR, run by TCRdb on the 5' RACE reads, gives a single entry per CDR3 protein. The sample holds around 340,000 distinct CDR3 sequences, approximately 21% seen once. Trimming took off 6 bases at V and 2 bases at J, with 20 bases between the two ends. This CDR3 comprises 16 residues. The study's findings and limits: Memory cells collected pre-infection included some clones that later responded, suggesting cross-reactive memory joined.

This chain links TRBV12-3 or TRBV12-4 with TRBJ2-7; tentatively, D is TRBD2 (5 bases). This TCR was sampled from an adult woman who had mild COVID-19 (a few samples of this study predate the infection). Cell type and time point are not known. Specimen: PBMCs or a T cell subset sorted from them (not recorded which). CDR3 sequence reads: CASSRYDRTPTYEQYF. In DNA form, the CDR3 reads TGTGCCAGCAGCCGTTATGATAGGACTCCAACCTACGAGCAGTACTTC.